These 17 T cell receptor beta chains share one sample of origin, sequenced in a study of T cell responses to AZD1222 COVID-19 vaccine (dated by TCRdb to about 2021). The time point tag for this specimen amounts to: baseline before first vaccination. The library was prepared using the immunoSEQ multiplex PCR assay. The source is immuneACCESS, and TCRdb retained only in-frame sequences with V and J called. Part of the clones is not carried over; for the studies checked, unresolved V genes explain less than half of this, and the remainder is unexplained. Present in this sample are about 110,000 clones, just over 85% of which were seen just once. Clones ranked in the top ten supply 3% to 4% of the sample. The sequences come from peripheral blood, collected on day 0 of AZD1222 vaccination. The receptors originated from an adult in good health.

The chain has TRBV7-6 and TRBJ2-3; 8 nucleotides align to TRBD2. The V and J ends lost 5 bases and 5 bases, in that order; junction bases with no gene match: 18. The germline V gene has CDR1 SGHVS and CDR2 FNYEAQ. The CDR3 has 18 amino acids. Here the CDR3 reads CASSPRRDGGAVRDTQYF. The CDR3 coding sequence is TGTGCCAGCAGCCCGCGAAGGGACGGGGGGGCCGTGAGAGATACGCAGTATTTT.

The rearrangement joins TRBV19 to TRBJ1-6; TRBD1 aligns across 8 bases. V lost 3 bases, J lost 9 bases, and 10 bases stayed unmatched. The CDR3 contains 16 residues. From germline, CDR1 is LNHDA and CDR2 SQIVND (reference sequence). The CDR3 is CASSIPLQGASSPLHF. The DNA for the CDR3 is TGTGCCAGTAGTATCCCCCTGCAGGGGGCGAGTTCACCCCTCCACTTT.

The CDR3 sequence: CATQRGAGGGTEAFF. The CDR3 DNA reads TGCGCCACCCAGAGAGGGGCAGGGGGTGGCACTGAAGCTTTCTTT. The chain employs TRBV5-1 and TRBJ1-1; 7 bases line up with TRBD1. This CDR3 region has 15 residues. Losses at the gene ends were 9 bases for V and 4 bases for J; bases not matched to a gene: 15. CDR1 SGHRS and CDR2 YFSETQ come from the germline V gene.

In its sample, this clone was seen once. This chain links TRBV27 with TRBJ1-2; the D is unclear. V was pared by 5 bases and J by 5 bases, with 3 bases between. Germline CDR1 and CDR2: MNHEY and SMNVEV (reference sequence). The CDR3 covers 10 residues. CDR3 nucleotides: TGTGCCAGCAGTCCTTATGGCTACACCTTC. It yields the protein CASSPYGYTF.

This rearrangement joins TRBV11-1 to TRBJ2-2, with 8 bases that match TRBD1. The CDR3 loop spans 15 amino acids. The germline V gene encodes CDR1 SGHAT and CDR2 FQDESV (reference sequence). V shed 7 bases and J 7 bases; nucleotides not matched to a gene: 11. The CDR3 DNA reads as TGTGCCAGCACCCATCAACAGGGGGGCCTCGGGGAGCTGTTTTTT. The encoded protein is CASTHQQGGLGELFF.

The rearrangement joins TRBV12-3 or TRBV12-4 to TRBJ1-6; unclear D gene. CDR3 length: 13 residues. V was cut by 6 bases and J by 9 bases, with 12 bases left in between. DNA for the CDR3: TGTGCCAGCAGGATCCAGGACGGTTCACCCCTCCACTTT. Translating gives CASRIQDGSPLHF.

The J gene is TRBJ1-4, the V gene TRBV5-6; weak D call: TRBD1 (5 bases). V lost 0 bases, J lost 4 bases, and 7 bases lay in between. Germline V gene sequence: CDR1 SGHDT, CDR2 YYEEEE. The CDR3 consists of 14 residues. CDR3 in DNA: TGTGCCAGCAGCTTGGGACAGTATAATGAAAAACTGTTTTTT. It yields the protein CASSLGQYNEKLFF.

The CDR3 DNA reads TGTGCCAGCAGTTTATCTGGGACGGGTTACACCGGGGAGCTGTTTTTT. This translates into CASSLSGTGYTGELFF. J is TRBJ2-2 and V is TRBV28; D tentatively fits TRBD1 or TRBD2 (5 bases each). Per germline, CDR1 MDHEN and CDR2 SYDVKM. CDR3 length: 16 residues. V lost 1 base, J lost 3 bases, and 12 bases lay in between. Together with reference TRBV28 and TRBJ2-2, the CDR3 gives the full variable domain: DVKVTQSSRYLVKRTGEKVFLECVQDMDHENMFWYRQDPGLGLRLIYFSYDVKMKEKGDIPEGYSVSREKKERFSLILESASTNQTSMYLCASSLSGTGYTGELFFGEGSRLTVL.

V and J are TRBV7-2 and TRBJ2-7; 7 nucleotides line up with TRBD1. The CDR3 is made up of 15 amino acids. The V gene end was trimmed by 4 bases and the J gene end by 2 bases; junction bases not matched to a gene: 8. Germline-derived CDR1 and CDR2 are SGHTA and FQGNSA. CDR3 bases: TGTGCCAGCAGCTCCCGGGACAGCTTTCCCTACGAGCAGTACTTC. Its protein is CASSSRDSFPYEQYF.

This rearrangement joins TRBV18 to TRBJ2-5; no clear D. Germline V lookup: CDR1 KGHSH, CDR2 LQKENI. The CDR3 sequence is 13 residues long. Trimming took off 5 bases at V and 2 bases at J, with 9 bases between the two ends. CDR3 region: CASSRAAQETQYF. In nucleotides, the CDR3 is TGTGCCAGCTCAAGGGCGGCGCAAGAGACCCAGTACTTC.

The count of this clone is one. The chain recombines TRBV19 with TRBJ2-7, with unresolved D. This CDR3 is built from 14 residues. With 9 bases removed from V and 4 bases from J, the gap between germline ends came to 19 bases. The germline CDR1 and CDR2 sequences are LNHDA and SQIVND (reference sequence). The CDR3 here is CASSMDGERYEQYF. As DNA, the CDR3 is TGTGCCAGCTCGATGGATGGGGAAAGGTACGAGCAGTACTTC.

The CDR3 DNA is TGTGCCAGCAGCCAGAGGGGGACACTTACCGGGGAGCTGTTTTTT. This sequence encodes CASSQRGTLTGELFF. The rearrangement uses TRBV14 and TRBJ2-2, with D possibly being TRBD1 (6 bases). The germline V gene encodes CDR1 SGHDN and CDR2 FVKESK. This CDR3 comprises 15 residues. V was trimmed by 3 bases and J by 5 bases, leaving 13 bases between them. The entire variable domain, with the rest obtained from reference TRBV14 and TRBJ2-2, is as follows: EAGVTQFPSHSVIEKGQTVTLRCDPISGHDNLYWYRRVMGKEIKFLLHFVKESKQDESGMPNNRFLAERTGGTYSTLKVQPAELEDSGVYFCASSQRGTLTGELFFGEGSRLTVL.

This rearrangement joins TRBV6-5 to TRBJ1-1; D might be TRBD1 (5 bases). This CDR3 comprises 14 residues. Germline loops: CDR1 MNHEY, CDR2 SVGAGI. The V end lost 7 bases, the J end lost 4 bases, and 16 bases lay between the germline ends. The CDR3 loop reads CASTLTGRGTEAFF. CDR3 DNA sequence: TGTGCCAGCACCCTCACAGGACGAGGCACTGAAGCTTTCTTT.

The V call is TRBV30, the J call TRBJ1-3; no clear D gene. The CDR3 length is 15 residues. V lost 1 base to trimming and J lost 0 bases, with 10 bases between them. Looked up from germline, CDR1 is GTSNPN and CDR2 is SVGIG (reference sequence). DNA for the CDR3: TGTGCCTGGAGTGCGGGAGCGTTCTCTGGAAACACCATATATTTT. Protein product: CAWSAGAFSGNTIYF.

The chain joins TRBV5-1 to TRBJ2-5, with D possibly being TRBD2 (5 bases). Germline values: CDR1 SGHRS, CDR2 YFSETQ. V lost 4 bases, J lost 2 bases, and 9 bases lay in between. This CDR3 comprises 13 residues. CDR3 in amino acids: CASSKDWQETQYF. The CDR3, as DNA: TGCGCCAGCAGCAAGGACTGGCAAGAGACCCAGTACTTC.

This clone occurred a few times. This CDR3 is also generated by other DNA sequences in the sample. The chain employs TRBV7-9 and TRBJ2-7; D gene ambiguous. CDR1 SEHNR and CDR2 FQNEAQ come from the germline V gene (reference sequence). V gave up 0 bases and J gave up 5 bases, with 2 bases separating them. This CDR3 has 11 amino acids. For the CDR3, the DNA is TGTGCCAGCAGCTTAGCTGACGAGCAGTACTTC. Translating gives CASSLADEQYF.

The rearrangement links TRBV27 to TRBJ2-1; 8 bases map to TRBD1. The germline V gene encodes CDR1 MNHEY and CDR2 SMNVEV (reference sequence). After removal of 6 bases from V and 2 bases from J, the junction contained 12 bases not matched to a gene. The CDR3 consists of 17 residues. CDR3 in amino acids: CASSPPPGGVTYNEQFF. CDR3 sequence (DNA): TGTGCCAGCAGCCCCCCCCCAGGGGGCGTAACCTACAATGAGCAGTTCTTC.